Listed below are T cell receptor beta chains from one sample, sequenced in a study of blood T cell repertoires in COVID-19. Profiled with immunoSEQ multiplex PCR; TCRdb holds only in-frame clones, not every one. Of 260,000 or so clones listed, about 91% are singletons. The sequenced sample was PBMCs or T cells enriched from blood (not recorded which). These receptors all come from a middle-aged woman with acute COVID-19. CDR3s include the opening cysteine and the closing phenylalanine or tryptophan. Fields, in order: V gene, J gene, clone size, D gene, CDR3 protein, CDR3 DNA. A D gene is named only where the DNA matches it firmly. Clone size is stated in some rows and not others, as once, few, many or a class when expanded.

TRBV28	TRBJ2-7	.	.	CASRLGGLVYEQYF	TGTGCCAGCAGGCTGGGGGGTCTGGTGTACGAGCAGTACTTC
TRBV5-1	TRBJ2-7	.	TRBD2	CASSPGLAGSKDTYEQYF	TGCGCCAGCTCCCCGGGACTAGCGGGATCCAAAGACACCTACGAGCAGTACTTC
TRBV7-8	TRBJ1-2	.	.	CASSSVTATYGYTF	TGTGCCAGCAGCTCAGTGACAGCCACCTATGGCTACACCTTC
TRBV28	TRBJ1-2	.	TRBD1	CASRTLQGAHGYGYTF	TGTGCCAGCAGGACCCTACAGGGGGCACATGGCTATGGCTACACCTTC
TRBV20-1	TRBJ1-2	once	.	CSARTSYGYTF	TGCAGTGCTAGGACAAGCTATGGCTACACCTTC
TRBV19	TRBJ1-2	.	.	CASSSQGRGGYTF	TGTGCCAGTAGTTCCCAGGGGCGAGGTGGCTACACCTTC
TRBV10-3	TRBJ1-2	.	.	CAISTPDNANYGYTF	TGTGCCATCAGTACCCCAGATAACGCTAACTATGGCTACACCTTC
TRBV5-6	TRBJ2-7	once	.	CASSQPYRDDEQYF	TGTGCCAGCAGCCAGCCCTACAGGGACGACGAGCAGTACTTC
TRBV6-5	TRBJ2-1	.	TRBD2	CASSYSISGRYNEQFF	TGTGCCAGCAGTTACTCGATTAGCGGGCGCTACAATGAGCAGTTCTTC
TRBV19	TRBJ1-1	.	.	CASRLGTSNTEAFF	TGTGCCAGTAGGTTAGGGACAAGTAACACTGAAGCTTTCTTT
TRBV28	TRBJ2-1	.	TRBD2	CASSLTGGLAWDEQFF	TGTGCCAGCAGTTTAACTGGAGGACTAGCGTGGGATGAGCAGTTCTTC
TRBV7-3	TRBJ2-1	.	TRBD1	CASSRDRDTEQFF	TGTGCCAGCAGCCGGGACAGGGATACTGAGCAGTTCTTC
TRBV28	TRBJ2-5	.	TRBD2	CASSPGTIKETQYF	TGTGCCAGCAGTCCCGGGACTATCAAAGAGACCCAGTACTTC
TRBV7-9	TRBJ2-2	.	TRBD1	CASSTGQGGTGELFF	TGTGCCAGCAGCACGGGACAGGGCGGCACCGGGGAGCTGTTTTTT
TRBV6-5	TRBJ1-5	.	.	CASSWDTNQPQHF	TGTGCCAGCAGTTGGGACACGAATCAGCCCCAGCATTTT
TRBV5-1	TRBJ2-5	.	TRBD2	CASSVAGVWETQYF	TGCGCCAGCAGCGTAGCGGGAGTTTGGGAGACCCAGTACTTC
TRBV7-2	TRBJ1-2	few	.	CASSLAGGQAYGYTF	TGTGCCAGCAGCTTAGCCGGGGGGCAGGCCTATGGCTACACCTTC
TRBV6-5	TRBJ2-1	once	TRBD2	CASSSPGLANEQFF	TGTGCCAGCAGTTCGCCGGGACTAGCGAATGAGCAGTTCTTC
TRBV27	TRBJ2-7	.	TRBD1	CASSFSGTAGEQYF	TGTGCCAGCAGTTTTTCCGGGACAGCCGGCGAGCAGTACTTC
TRBV11-3	TRBJ2-2	once	TRBD1	CASSLDLDRANTGELFF	TGTGCCAGCAGCTTAGATCTGGACAGGGCGAACACCGGGGAGCTGTTTTTT
TRBV7-2	TRBJ1-5	.	TRBD1	CASSLDRGPQHF	TGTGCCAGCAGCCTCGACAGGGGGCCCCAGCATTTT
TRBV11-3	TRBJ2-2	.	TRBD1	CASSLDRGRTGELFF	TGTGCCAGCAGCTTGGACAGGGGGCGCACCGGGGAGCTGTTTTTT
TRBV11-3	TRBJ1-1	once	.	CASTSRGSDTEAFF	TGTGCCAGCACCTCCCGGGGGTCGGACACTGAAGCTTTCTTT
TRBV9	TRBJ2-6	.	TRBD1	CASMRQGAHGANVLTF	TGTGCCAGCATGCGACAGGGGGCCCATGGGGCCAACGTCCTGACTTTC
TRBV24-1	TRBJ2-1	.	TRBD1	CATSDAGTGLNEQFF	TGTGCCACCAGTGATGCCGGGACAGGGCTCAATGAGCAGTTCTTC
TRBV6-2/TRBV6-3	TRBJ2-1	once	TRBD1	CASSARTTGGNEQFF	TGTGCCAGCAGTGCTAGAACGACAGGGGGCAATGAGCAGTTCTTC
TRBV15	TRBJ2-1	.	.	CATSREGQASSYNEQFF	TGTGCCACCAGCAGAGAGGGGCAGGCGAGCTCCTACAATGAGCAGTTCTTC
TRBV7-2	TRBJ2-3	.	TRBD2	CASSLAVLGLSDTQYF	TGTGCCAGCAGCTTAGCGGTTCTGGGACTATCAGATACGCAGTATTTT
TRBV2	TRBJ2-7	few	.	CASSERQGFLGEGQYEQYF	TGTGCCAGCAGTGAACGACAGGGGTTTTTGGGGGAGGGCCAGTACGAGCAGTACTTC
TRBV4-2	TRBJ2-3	.	TRBD2	CASSLGTSGYTDTQYF	TGTGCCAGCAGCCTAGGGACTAGCGGCTACACAGATACGCAGTATTTT
TRBV12-3/TRBV12-4	TRBJ1-2	.	.	CASSLRGVGYTF	TGTGCCAGCAGTTTACGGGGAGTTGGCTACACCTTC
TRBV5-6	TRBJ1-2	.	TRBD1	CASSRDRSNYGYTF	TGTGCCAGCAGCAGGGACAGGTCTAACTATGGCTACACCTTC
TRBV25-1	TRBJ2-1	few	.	CASSETSGSSYNEQFF	TGTGCCAGCAGTGAAACCTCGGGGAGCTCCTACAATGAGCAGTTCTTC
TRBV2	TRBJ1-2	.	.	CASREVMGYGYTF	TGTGCCAGCCGCGAGGTGATGGGCTATGGCTACACCTTC
TRBV18	TRBJ1-1	.	.	CASSPGGNTEAFF	TGTGCCAGCTCGCCCGGGGGGAACACTGAAGCTTTCTTT
TRBV2	TRBJ1-5	.	TRBD1	CASSYGTVHQPQHF	TGTGCCAGCAGTTACGGGACAGTCCATCAGCCCCAGCATTTT
TRBV27	TRBJ1-2	.	.	CASSPTPPRNYGYTF	TGTGCCAGCAGTCCGACACCTCCTCGAAACTATGGCTACACCTTC
TRBV28	TRBJ2-2	many	TRBD1	CATRQGASTGELFF	TGTGCCACCCGACAGGGGGCGAGCACCGGGGAGCTGTTTTTT
TRBV7-9	TRBJ2-5	.	.	CASSPVGRIQETQYF	TGTGCCAGCAGCCCGGTTGGGAGAATCCAAGAGACCCAGTACTTC
TRBV18	TRBJ2-5	.	.	CASSPPQGGAQYF	TGTGCCAGCTCACCACCCCAGGGGGGCGCCCAGTACTTC
TRBV19	TRBJ1-6	.	TRBD1	CASRATGTGVRNYNSPLHF	TGTGCCAGTAGAGCGACCGGGACAGGGGTCCGAAACTATAATTCACCCCTCCACTTT
TRBV3-1/TRBV3-2	TRBJ2-3	.	.	CASSIIRGARGTDTQYF	TGTGCCAGCAGCATAATCCGGGGGGCGCGGGGCACAGATACGCAGTATTTT
TRBV7-3	TRBJ2-4	.	.	CASSSDLAKNIQYF	TGTGCCAGCAGCTCCGACTTAGCCAAAAACATTCAGTACTTC
TRBV3-1/TRBV3-2	TRBJ1-1	.	.	CASSHWAQNTEAFF	TGTGCCAGCAGCCACTGGGCGCAGAACACTGAAGCTTTCTTT
TRBV2	TRBJ1-2	.	.	CASPGNFYGYTF	TGTGCCAGCCCAGGGAACTTCTATGGCTACACCTTC
TRBV27	TRBJ2-7	.	TRBD1	CASSPSGTGTYEQYF	TGTGCCAGCAGCCCTAGTGGGACAGGGACCTACGAGCAGTACTTC
TRBV28	TRBJ1-5	.	TRBD1	CASSYGQGFRQPQHF	TGTGCCAGCAGTTATGGACAGGGGTTCAGACAGCCCCAGCATTTT
TRBV11-3	TRBJ1-5	.	TRBD1	CASSRNTGGDQPQHF	TGTGCCAGCAGCCGGAACACAGGGGGCGACCAGCCCCAGCATTTT
TRBV6-5	TRBJ1-4	.	.	CASSMGRGTNEKLFF	TGTGCCAGCAGTATGGGTAGGGGGACTAATGAAAAACTGTTTTTT
TRBV28	TRBJ2-2	.	TRBD1	CASMRQGTGELFF	TGTGCCAGCATGAGACAGGGTACCGGGGAGCTGTTTTTT
TRBV11-2	TRBJ1-5	.	.	CASSLSGGYQPQHF	TGTGCCAGCAGCTTATCGGGAGGGTATCAGCCCCAGCATTTT
TRBV3-1/TRBV3-2	TRBJ1-2	.	TRBD1	CASSQDSTGGGYTF	TGTGCCAGCAGCCAAGATTCCACAGGGGGCGGCTACACCTTC
TRBV3-1/TRBV3-2	TRBJ2-1	.	TRBD2	CASRPGTTGRNEQFF	TGTGCCAGCAGGCCCGGGACTACCGGGAGGAATGAGCAGTTCTTC